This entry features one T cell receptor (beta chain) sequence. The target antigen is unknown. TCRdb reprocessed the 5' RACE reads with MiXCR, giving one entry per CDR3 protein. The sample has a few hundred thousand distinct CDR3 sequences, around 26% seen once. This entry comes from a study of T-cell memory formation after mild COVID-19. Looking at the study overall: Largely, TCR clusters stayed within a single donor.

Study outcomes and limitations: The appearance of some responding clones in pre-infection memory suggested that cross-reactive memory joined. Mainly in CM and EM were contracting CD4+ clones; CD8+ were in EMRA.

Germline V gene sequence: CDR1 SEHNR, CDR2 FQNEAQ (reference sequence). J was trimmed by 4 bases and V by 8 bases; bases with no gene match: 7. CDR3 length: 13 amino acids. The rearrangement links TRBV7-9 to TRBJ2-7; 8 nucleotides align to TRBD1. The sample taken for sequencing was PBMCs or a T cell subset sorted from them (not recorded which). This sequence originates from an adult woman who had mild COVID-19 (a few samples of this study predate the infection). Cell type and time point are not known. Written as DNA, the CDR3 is TGTGCCAGCGGTAGACAGGGGAAATACGAGCAGTACTTC. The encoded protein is CASGRQGKYEQYF. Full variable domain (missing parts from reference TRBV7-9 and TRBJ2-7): DTGVSQNPRHKITKRGQNVTFRCDPISEHNRLYWYRQTLGQGPEFLTYFQNEAQLEKSRLLSDRFSAERPKGSFSTLEIQRTEQGDSAMYLCASGRQGKYEQYFGPGTRLTVT.